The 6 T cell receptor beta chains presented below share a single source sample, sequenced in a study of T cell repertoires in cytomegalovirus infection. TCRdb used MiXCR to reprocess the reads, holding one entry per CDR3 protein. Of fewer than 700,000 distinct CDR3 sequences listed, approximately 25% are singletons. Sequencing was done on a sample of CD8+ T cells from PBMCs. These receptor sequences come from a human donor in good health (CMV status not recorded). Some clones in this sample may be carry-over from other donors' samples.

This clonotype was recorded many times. The CDR3 nucleotides are TGTGCCAGCAGCTTAGATACGGGTTCGGGAGAGACCCAGTACTTC. Residues: CASSLDTGSGETQYF. V usage is TRBV7-6 and J usage is TRBJ2-5, with D hard to call. V was pared by 1 base and J by 4 bases, with 13 bases between. The CDR3 totals 15 residues. The V gene's germline CDR1 is SGHVS and CDR2 FNYEAQ.

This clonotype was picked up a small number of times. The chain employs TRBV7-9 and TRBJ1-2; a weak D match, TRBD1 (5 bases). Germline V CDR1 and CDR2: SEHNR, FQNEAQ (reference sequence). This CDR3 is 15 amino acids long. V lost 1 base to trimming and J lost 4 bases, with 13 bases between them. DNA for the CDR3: TGTGCCAGCAGCTTAGTAGCACAGGCCGGCTATGGCTACACCTTC. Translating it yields CASSLVAQAGYGYTF.

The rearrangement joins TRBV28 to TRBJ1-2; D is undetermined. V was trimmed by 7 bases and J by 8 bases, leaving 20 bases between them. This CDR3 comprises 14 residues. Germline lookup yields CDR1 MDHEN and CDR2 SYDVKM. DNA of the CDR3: TGTGCCAGCACCAATAGGGCCTCCCTAGGGGGCTACACCTTC. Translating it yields CASTNRASLGGYTF.

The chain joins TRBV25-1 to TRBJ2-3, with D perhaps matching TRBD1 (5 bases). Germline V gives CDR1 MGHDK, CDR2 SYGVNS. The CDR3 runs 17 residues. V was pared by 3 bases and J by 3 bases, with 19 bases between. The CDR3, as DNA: TGTGCCAGCAGTGAGGAAGGGGTCTATATCGAAACAGATACGCAGTATTTT. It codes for CASSEEGVYIETDTQYF.

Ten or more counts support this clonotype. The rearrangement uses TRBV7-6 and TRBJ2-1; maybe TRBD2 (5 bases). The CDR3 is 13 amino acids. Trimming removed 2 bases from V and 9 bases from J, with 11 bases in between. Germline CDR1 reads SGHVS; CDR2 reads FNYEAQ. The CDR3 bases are TGTGCCAGCAGCTTAAGAGGGTTTGGTGAGCAGTTCTTC. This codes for CASSLRGFGEQFF.

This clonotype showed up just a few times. The CDR3 loop is CASSKQDGGETQYF. The CDR3 DNA reads TGTGCCAGCAGCAAACAGGATGGGGGAGAGACCCAGTACTTC. The V gene is TRBV7-9, the J gene TRBJ2-5; the D gene could be TRBD1 or TRBD2 (5 bases each). Trimming stripped 5 bases from V and 4 bases from J, with 14 bases between. This CDR3 is 14 amino acids long. Germline V gives CDR1 SEHNR, CDR2 FQNEAQ (reference sequence).